This T cell receptor (beta chain) is drawn from a study of shared clonotypes between healthy human individuals. Germline V lookup: CDR1 SGHRS, CDR2 YFSETQ. V lost 2 bases to trimming and J lost 6 bases; unmatched junction nucleotides: 8. This CDR3 is built from 15 residues. Each PCR replicate from the sorted subsets contained about 200 ng DNA, which is tens of thousands of T cell genomes. Clones were sequenced by immunoSEQ multiplex PCR, and TCRdb holds only the in-frame ones, with some missing. The table has about 2.4 million clones, approximately 93% seen once. The sequence derives from a man between 18 and 35 years old in good health. Some clones in this sample may be carry-over from other donors' samples. Source material: naive CD4+ T cells from PBMCs. Documented subset: CD45RA+ positively selected. The chain uses TRBV5-1 and TRBJ1-1; 9 bases line up with TRBD1. The CDR3 nucleotides are TGCGCCAGCAGCTTTATGGCGGGACAGGGTTCTGAAGCTTTCTTT. This codes for CASSFMAGQGSEAFF. The variable domain in full, completed from reference TRBV5-1 and TRBJ1-1, reads KAGVTQTPRYLIKTRGQQVTLSCSPISGHRSVSWYQQTPGQGLQFLFEYFSETQRNKGNFPGRFSGRQFSNSRSEMNVSTLELGDSALYLCASSFMAGQGSEAFFGQGTRLTVV.